A selection of T cell receptor beta chains follows, all from one sample in a study of cytomegalovirus exposure and HLA in healthy donors. The table came from immunoSEQ multiplex PCR; TCRdb's copy has only in-frame clones and leaves some out. The sample holds 100,000 to 150,000 clones, around three quarters seen once. The sequenced sample was PBMCs. The receptor source for this set is a man in his forties or fifties in good health and CMV-seronegative. CDR3s include the opening cysteine and the closing phenylalanine or tryptophan. Each record gives: J gene, V gene, CDR3 protein.

j_call: TRBJ1-2
v_call: TRBV14
cdr3_aa: CASSYTGTGTNYGYTF

j_call: TRBJ1-2
v_call: TRBV19
cdr3_aa: CASSIGQGGGYTF

j_call: TRBJ2-5
v_call: TRBV7-3
cdr3_aa: CASSLGLAGGQETQYF

j_call: TRBJ1-5
v_call: TRBV6-5
cdr3_aa: CASRVGSNQPQHF

j_call: TRBJ1-2
v_call: TRBV7-9
cdr3_aa: CSSSLSEQTYGYTF

j_call: TRBJ1-1
v_call: TRBV4-3
cdr3_aa: CASTSNLNTEAFF

j_call: TRBJ1-5
v_call: TRBV19
cdr3_aa: CASSIVGTRGSKPQHF

j_call: TRBJ2-5
v_call: TRBV28
cdr3_aa: CASRPLRESQETQYF

j_call: TRBJ1-5
v_call: TRBV29-1
cdr3_aa: CSARTGGGNQPQHF

j_call: TRBJ1-2
v_call: TRBV11-2
cdr3_aa: CASSQKLANYGYTF

j_call: TRBJ1-4
v_call: TRBV6-1
cdr3_aa: CASSEASGVEKLFF

j_call: TRBJ2-7
v_call: TRBV14
cdr3_aa: CASSPSVLKNEQYF

j_call: TRBJ1-6
v_call: TRBV2
cdr3_aa: CASRGMGQQNSPLHF

j_call: TRBJ2-5
v_call: TRBV6-5
cdr3_aa: CASSYGGRETQYF

j_call: TRBJ1-4
v_call: TRBV7-2
cdr3_aa: CASSLLQGLTNEKLFF

j_call: TRBJ2-3
v_call: TRBV6-1
cdr3_aa: CASSVLAGGMGADTQYF

j_call: TRBJ2-7
v_call: TRBV6-5
cdr3_aa: CASSYLGLALYEQYF

j_call: TRBJ1-2
v_call: TRBV7-9
cdr3_aa: CASSPPGQGAPGYTF

j_call: TRBJ2-5
v_call: TRBV7-9
cdr3_aa: CASSSWLGGAETQYF

j_call: TRBJ1-2
v_call: TRBV6-5
cdr3_aa: CASSYTGARDHGYTF

j_call: TRBJ1-2
v_call: TRBV7-9
cdr3_aa: CASSRDSSGYTF

j_call: TRBJ2-3
v_call: TRBV19
cdr3_aa: CASSIGTGGEDTQYF

j_call: TRBJ1-2
v_call: TRBV5-1
cdr3_aa: CASSPGPGTEANYGYTF

j_call: TRBJ1-1
v_call: TRBV15
cdr3_aa: CATLKEQGTEAFF

j_call: TRBJ1-1
v_call: TRBV6-1
cdr3_aa: CASSRQGNTEAFF

j_call: TRBJ2-3
v_call: TRBV4-1
cdr3_aa: CASSQTLAGGPATDTQYF

j_call: TRBJ1-2
v_call: TRBV7-9
cdr3_aa: CASSDTLTGYYGYTF

j_call: TRBJ2-3
v_call: TRBV6-5
cdr3_aa: CASRGQGLLDTQYF